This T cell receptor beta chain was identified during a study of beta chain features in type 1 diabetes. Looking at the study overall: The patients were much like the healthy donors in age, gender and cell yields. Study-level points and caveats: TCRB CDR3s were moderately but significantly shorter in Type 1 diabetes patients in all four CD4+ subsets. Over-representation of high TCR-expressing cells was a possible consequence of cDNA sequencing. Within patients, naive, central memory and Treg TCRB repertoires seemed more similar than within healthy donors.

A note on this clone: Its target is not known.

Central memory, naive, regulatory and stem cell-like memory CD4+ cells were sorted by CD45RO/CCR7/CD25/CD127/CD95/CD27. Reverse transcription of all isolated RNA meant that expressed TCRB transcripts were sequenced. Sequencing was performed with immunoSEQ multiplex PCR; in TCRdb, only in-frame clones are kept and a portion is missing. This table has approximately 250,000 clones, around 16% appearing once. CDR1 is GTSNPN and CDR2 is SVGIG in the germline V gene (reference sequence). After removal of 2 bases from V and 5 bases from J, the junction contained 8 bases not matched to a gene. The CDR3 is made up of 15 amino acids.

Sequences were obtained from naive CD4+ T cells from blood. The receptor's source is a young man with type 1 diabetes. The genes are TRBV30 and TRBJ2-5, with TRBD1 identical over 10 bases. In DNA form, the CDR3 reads TGTGCCTGGAGTCTGGGACAGGGGTCCAGGGAGACCCAGTACTTC. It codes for CAWSLGQGSRETQYF.